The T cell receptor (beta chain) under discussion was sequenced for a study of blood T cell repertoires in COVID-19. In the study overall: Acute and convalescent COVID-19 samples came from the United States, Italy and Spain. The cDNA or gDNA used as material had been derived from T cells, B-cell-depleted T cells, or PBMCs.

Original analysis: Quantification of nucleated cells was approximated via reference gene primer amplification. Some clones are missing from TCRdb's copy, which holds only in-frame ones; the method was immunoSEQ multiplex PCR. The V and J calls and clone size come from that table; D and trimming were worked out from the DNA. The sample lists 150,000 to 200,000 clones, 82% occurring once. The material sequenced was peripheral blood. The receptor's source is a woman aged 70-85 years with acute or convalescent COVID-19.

The CDR3 nucleotides read TGTGCCAGTCGGACAGGGAAACATGAAAAACTGTTTTTT. Translating it yields CASRTGKHEKLFF. The rearrangement joins TRBV19 to TRBJ1-4; 8 nucleotides line up with TRBD1. V lost 8 bases to trimming and J lost 6 bases; unmatched junction nucleotides: 5. This CDR3 contains 13 residues. Germline lookup yields CDR1 LNHDA and CDR2 SQIVND (reference sequence).